A selection of T cell receptor beta chains follows, all from one sample in a study of regulatory T cells in long-lasting Graves disease. TCRdb reprocessed the multiplex PCR reads with MiXCR, giving one entry per CDR3 protein. The sample records around 510,000 distinct CDR3 sequences, roughly 20% being singletons. Here the sequenced sample was peripheral blood mononuclear cells (PBMCs), taken when the disease was refractory, from a patient treated with antithyroid drugs. The receptors derive from a female donor with Graves disease. Both conserved end residues are part of each CDR3. The D gene is left open where the match is weak. Only some rows state a clone size, as once, few, many or a class for expanded clones.

j_call: TRBJ2-5; d_call: -; v_call: TRBV12-3/TRBV12-4; clone_size: many; cdr3_aa: CASSLTAPGGETQYF; cdr3_nt: TGTGCCAGCAGTTTAACTGCGCCCGGGGGAGAGACCCAGTACTTC
j_call: TRBJ2-3; d_call: -; v_call: TRBV30; clone_size: few; cdr3_aa: CAWSARGKAQYF; cdr3_nt: TGTGCCTGGAGTGCCCGGGGAAAGGCGCAGTATTTT
j_call: TRBJ1-5; d_call: TRBD1; v_call: TRBV12-3/TRBV12-4; clone_size: -; cdr3_aa: CASSLWDRDNQPQHF; cdr3_nt: TGTGCCAGCAGTTTATGGGACAGGGACAATCAGCCCCAGCATTTT
j_call: TRBJ2-2; d_call: -; v_call: TRBV6-1; clone_size: few; cdr3_aa: CASSALGPGELFF; cdr3_nt: TGTGCCAGCAGCGCCCTGGGCCCAGGGGAGCTGTTTTTT
j_call: TRBJ2-7; d_call: -; v_call: TRBV27; clone_size: few; cdr3_aa: CASSLNDNYEQYF; cdr3_nt: TGTGCCAGCAGCCTGAATGATAACTACGAGCAGTACTTC
j_call: TRBJ1-5; d_call: -; v_call: TRBV24-1; clone_size: -; cdr3_aa: CATSDSTRSDQPQHF; cdr3_nt: TGTGCCACCAGTGATTCAACTCGTAGCGATCAGCCCCAGCATTTT
j_call: TRBJ2-7; d_call: TRBD2; v_call: TRBV7-2; clone_size: few; cdr3_aa: CASSLKRASGTPYEQYF; cdr3_nt: TGTGCCAGCAGCTTAAAAAGGGCTAGCGGGACTCCCTACGAGCAGTACTTC
j_call: TRBJ2-7; d_call: TRBD2; v_call: TRBV4-3; clone_size: few; cdr3_aa: CASSQGVAGATDEQYF; cdr3_nt: TGCGCCAGCAGCCAAGGAGTAGCGGGAGCTACGGACGAGCAGTACTTC
j_call: TRBJ1-5; d_call: -; v_call: TRBV4-1; clone_size: -; cdr3_aa: CASSQVGGYQPQHF; cdr3_nt: TGCGCCAGCAGCCAAGTGGGGGGGTATCAGCCCCAGCATTTT
j_call: TRBJ2-7; d_call: -; v_call: TRBV7-9; clone_size: few; cdr3_aa: CASSQGGRDYEQYF; cdr3_nt: TGTGCCAGCAGCCAGGGGGGGCGGGACTACGAGCAGTACTTC
j_call: TRBJ2-3; d_call: TRBD2; v_call: TRBV2; clone_size: -; cdr3_aa: CASSVGSGSTDTQYF; cdr3_nt: TGTGCCAGCAGTGTCGGTAGCGGGAGCACAGATACGCAGTATTTT
j_call: TRBJ1-3; d_call: -; v_call: TRBV12-3/TRBV12-4; clone_size: many; cdr3_aa: CASSFGASSGNTIYF; cdr3_nt: TGTGCCAGCAGTTTCGGCGCAAGCTCTGGAAACACCATATATTTT
j_call: TRBJ2-5; d_call: -; v_call: TRBV9; clone_size: -; cdr3_aa: CASSVATGGDRETQYF; cdr3_nt: TGTGCCAGCAGCGTAGCAACCGGTGGAGACAGAGAGACCCAGTACTTC
j_call: TRBJ2-7; d_call: TRBD2; v_call: TRBV13; clone_size: -; cdr3_aa: CASSPGGSFYEQYF; cdr3_nt: TGTGCCAGCAGCCCGGGAGGGAGTTTTTACGAGCAGTACTTC
j_call: TRBJ1-5; d_call: -; v_call: TRBV20-1; clone_size: -; cdr3_aa: CSGATVGIQPQHF; cdr3_nt: TGCAGTGGAGCGACTGTTGGCATTCAGCCCCAGCATTTT
j_call: TRBJ2-5; d_call: TRBD1; v_call: TRBV9; clone_size: many; cdr3_aa: CASSLGTGEIETQYF; cdr3_nt: TGTGCCAGCAGCCTCGGGACAGGGGAGATCGAGACCCAGTACTTC
j_call: TRBJ1-1; d_call: -; v_call: TRBV6-1; clone_size: -; cdr3_aa: CATEEMGNTEAFF; cdr3_nt: TGTGCCACAGAGGAAATGGGGAACACTGAAGCTTTCTTT
j_call: TRBJ2-7; d_call: -; v_call: TRBV2; clone_size: many; cdr3_aa: CASRQDSYEQYF; cdr3_nt: TGTGCCAGCAGGCAGGACTCCTACGAGCAGTACTTC
j_call: TRBJ1-1; d_call: -; v_call: TRBV2; clone_size: many; cdr3_aa: CASRGWGTEAFF; cdr3_nt: TGTGCCAGCAGGGGCTGGGGCACTGAAGCTTTCTTT
j_call: TRBJ1-2; d_call: TRBD1; v_call: TRBV6-1; clone_size: few; cdr3_aa: CASREGQGGRYGYTF; cdr3_nt: TGTGCCAGCAGGGAAGGACAGGGTGGGAGGTATGGCTACACCTTC
j_call: TRBJ2-7; d_call: TRBD1; v_call: TRBV4-1; clone_size: -; cdr3_aa: CASSWDREGRSSYEQYF; cdr3_nt: TGCGCCAGCAGCTGGGACAGGGAGGGTAGGAGCTCCTACGAGCAGTACTTC
j_call: TRBJ1-2; d_call: -; v_call: TRBV9; clone_size: few; cdr3_aa: CASSAQHGYTF; cdr3_nt: TGTGCCAGCAGCGCACAGCATGGCTACACCTTC
j_call: TRBJ2-6; d_call: -; v_call: TRBV27; clone_size: few; cdr3_aa: CASSRTPPRVLTF; cdr3_nt: TGTGCCAGCAGCCGGACCCCGCCCCGGGTCCTGACTTTC
j_call: TRBJ2-7; d_call: TRBD1; v_call: TRBV7-9; clone_size: few; cdr3_aa: CASSLGQGGQYF; cdr3_nt: TGTGCCAGCAGTTTAGGACAGGGTGGTCAGTACTTC
j_call: TRBJ2-5; d_call: -; v_call: TRBV19; clone_size: -; cdr3_aa: CASSMGLLYQETQYF; cdr3_nt: TGTGCCAGTAGTATGGGGCTACTGTACCAAGAGACCCAGTACTTC
j_call: TRBJ2-7; d_call: -; v_call: TRBV11-2; clone_size: many; cdr3_aa: CASSFEPAYEQYF; cdr3_nt: TGTGCCAGCAGCTTTGAGCCGGCCTACGAGCAGTACTTC
j_call: TRBJ2-5; d_call: TRBD2; v_call: TRBV20-1; clone_size: many; cdr3_aa: CSARDDPRGGRTQYF; cdr3_nt: TGCAGTGCTAGAGATGATCCTCGGGGGGGGAGGACCCAGTACTTC
j_call: TRBJ2-7; d_call: TRBD2; v_call: TRBV11-2; clone_size: few; cdr3_aa: CASSLELAGGFYEQYF; cdr3_nt: TGTGCCAGCAGCTTAGAACTAGCGGGAGGATTTTACGAGCAGTACTTC
j_call: TRBJ2-7; d_call: TRBD2; v_call: TRBV20-1; clone_size: many; cdr3_aa: CSALEAGHYYEQYF; cdr3_nt: TGCAGTGCCCTAGAAGCGGGGCACTACTACGAGCAGTACTTC
j_call: TRBJ2-1; d_call: TRBD1; v_call: TRBV2; clone_size: -; cdr3_aa: CASTVDRTYYNEQFF; cdr3_nt: TGTGCCAGCACTGTGGACAGGACTTACTACAATGAGCAGTTCTTC
j_call: TRBJ2-5; d_call: -; v_call: TRBV6-5; clone_size: -; cdr3_aa: CASSYSRPRETQYF; cdr3_nt: TGTGCCAGCAGTTACTCGAGGCCGAGGGAGACCCAGTACTTC
j_call: TRBJ2-7; d_call: -; v_call: TRBV7-2; clone_size: many; cdr3_aa: CASSFYRGGYEQYF; cdr3_nt: TGTGCCAGCAGCTTCTACAGGGGGGGCTACGAGCAGTACTTC
j_call: TRBJ2-2; d_call: -; v_call: TRBV28; clone_size: few; cdr3_aa: CASKERGANTGELFF; cdr3_nt: TGTGCCAGCAAGGAGAGGGGGGCGAACACCGGGGAGCTGTTTTTT